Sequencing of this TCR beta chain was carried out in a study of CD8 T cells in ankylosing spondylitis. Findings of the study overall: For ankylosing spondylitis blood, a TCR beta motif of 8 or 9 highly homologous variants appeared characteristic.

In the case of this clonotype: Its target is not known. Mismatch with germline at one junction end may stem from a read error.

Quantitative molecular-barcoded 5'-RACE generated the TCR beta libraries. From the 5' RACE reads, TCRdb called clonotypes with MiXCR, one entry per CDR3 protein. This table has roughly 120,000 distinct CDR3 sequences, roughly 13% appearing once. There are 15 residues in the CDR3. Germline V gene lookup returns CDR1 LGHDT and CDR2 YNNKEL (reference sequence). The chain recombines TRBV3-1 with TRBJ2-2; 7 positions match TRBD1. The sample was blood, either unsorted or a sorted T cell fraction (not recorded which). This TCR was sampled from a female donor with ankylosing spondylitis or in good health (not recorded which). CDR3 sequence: CACSPRGGGTGELFF. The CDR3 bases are TGTGCCTGCAGCCCCAGAGGGGGCGGGACCGGGGAGCTGTTTTTT. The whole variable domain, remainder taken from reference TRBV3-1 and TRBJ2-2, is DTAVSQTPKYLVTQMGNDKSIKCEQNLGHDTMYWYKQDSKKFLKIMFSYNNKELIINETVPNRFSPKSPDKAHLNLHINSLELGDSAVYFCACSPRGGGTGELFFGEGSRLTVL.